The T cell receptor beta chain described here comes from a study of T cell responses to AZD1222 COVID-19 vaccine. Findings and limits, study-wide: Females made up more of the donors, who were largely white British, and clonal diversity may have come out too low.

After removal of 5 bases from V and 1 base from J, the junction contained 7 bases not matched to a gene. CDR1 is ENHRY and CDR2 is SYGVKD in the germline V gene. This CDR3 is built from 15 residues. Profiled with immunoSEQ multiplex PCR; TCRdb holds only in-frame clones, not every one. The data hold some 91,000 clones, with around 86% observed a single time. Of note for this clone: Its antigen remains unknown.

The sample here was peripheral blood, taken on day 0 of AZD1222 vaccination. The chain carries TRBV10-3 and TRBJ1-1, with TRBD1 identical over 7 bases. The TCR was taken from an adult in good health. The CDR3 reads CAISKTGTENTEAFF. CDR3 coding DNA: TGTGCCATCAGTAAAACTGGGACAGAGAACACTGAAGCTTTCTTT.